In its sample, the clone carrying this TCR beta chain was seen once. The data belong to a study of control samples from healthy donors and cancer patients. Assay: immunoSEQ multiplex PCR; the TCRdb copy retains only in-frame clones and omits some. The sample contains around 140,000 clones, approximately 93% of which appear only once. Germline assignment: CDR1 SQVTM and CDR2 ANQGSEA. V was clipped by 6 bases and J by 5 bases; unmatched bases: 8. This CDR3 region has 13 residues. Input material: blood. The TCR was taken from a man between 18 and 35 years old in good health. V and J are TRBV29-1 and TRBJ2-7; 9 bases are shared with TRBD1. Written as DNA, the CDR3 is TGCAGCGTCCGAACGGGACAGGGCCACGAGCAGTACTTC. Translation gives CSVRTGQGHEQYF.